Below are 31 T cell receptor beta chains sequenced from a single sample in a study of blood T cell repertoires in COVID-19. TCRdb's copy holds only in-frame clones and misses some; the assay was immunoSEQ multiplex PCR. The repertoire holds hundreds of thousands of clones, with around 90% as singletons. Input material: peripheral blood. The source of these receptors is a woman under 40 with COVID-19, enrolled during active disease.

The chain joins TRBV21-1 to TRBJ2-1; TRBD2 was called by the table and not checked on the DNA. TRBV21-1 is classified as a pseudogene. The CDR3 covers 21 residues. The chain's CDR3 is CASSKAQGTSGASWWSNEQFF. CDR3 nucleotides: TGTGCCAGCAGCAAAGCGCAGGGGACTAGCGGGGCGTCATGGTGGAGCAATGAGCAGTTCTTC.

The CDR3 nucleotides are TGCGCCAGCAGTAAGACAGGAGATGCTTTCTTT. This translates into CASSKTGDAFF. The chain uses TRBV10-2 and TRBJ1-1; tentatively, D is TRBD1 (6 bases). Per the germline V gene, CDR1 is WSHSY and CDR2 is SAAADI. V lost 5 bases, J lost 11 bases, and 12 bases lay in between. The CDR3 covers 11 residues.

The V and J genes are TRBV6-5 and TRBJ1-2; perhaps TRBD1 as D (5 bases). V lost 2 bases, J lost 4 bases, and 11 bases lay in between. Germline V lookup: CDR1 MNHEY, CDR2 SVGAGI. This CDR3 region has 14 residues. The CDR3 spells CASSYTGVGYGYTF. The CDR3 bases are TGTGCCAGCAGTTACACAGGCGTCGGCTATGGCTACACCTTC.

The gene calls are TRBV4-1 and TRBJ1-1; 8 nucleotides match TRBD1. V gave up 4 bases and J gave up 1 base; unmatched junction bases: 5. The CDR3 runs to 15 residues. Germline V gene data show CDR1 as MGHRA and CDR2 as YSYEKL. The CDR3 DNA follows: TGCGCCAGCAGCCCTCGGACAGGGCGGAACACTGAAGCTTTCTTT. Translated: CASSPRTGRNTEAFF.

This chain uses TRBV11-3 with TRBJ2-1; 13 bases agree with TRBD2. The CDR3 runs 17 residues. Trimming cost V 5 bases and J 5 bases; bases outside gene matches: 9. Germline CDR1 SGHNT, CDR2 YENEEA. The CDR3 loop reads CASSPRTSGSPNNEQFF. The CDR3 nucleotides read TGTGCCAGCAGCCCGCGGACTAGCGGGAGCCCTAACAATGAGCAGTTCTTC. The whole variable domain, filled in from reference TRBV11-3 and TRBJ2-1, reads EAGVVQSPRYKIIEKKQPVAFWCNPISGHNTLYWYLQNLGQGPELLIRYENEEAVDDSQLPKDRFSAERLKGVDSTLKIQPAELGDSAVYLCASSPRTSGSPNNEQFFGPGTRLTVL.

In its sample, this clone was seen once. The chain combines TRBV6-6 with TRBJ1-1; D possibly corresponds to TRBD1 (6 bases). V lost 6 bases, J lost 5 bases, and 16 bases lay in between. This CDR3 is built from 14 residues. Per germline, CDR1 MNHNY and CDR2 SVGAGI (reference sequence). CDR3 sequence reads: CASSTGQGGTEAFF. The CDR3 DNA is TGTGCCAGCAGCACGGGACAAGGGGGAACTGAAGCTTTCTTT.

For the CDR3, the DNA is TGTGCCAGCAGCTTACAGGGGAAAGGAGGTGAAGCTTTCTTT. Residues: CASSLQGKGGEAFF. The chain uses TRBV7-8 and TRBJ1-1; a weak D match, TRBD1 (6 bases). V was clipped by 2 bases and J by 7 bases, with 14 bases between them. This CDR3 has 14 amino acids. Looked up from germline, CDR1 is SGHVS and CDR2 is FQNEAQ.

This rearrangement joins TRBV2 to TRBJ2-3; 7 bases are a match to TRBD2. Germline CDR1 reads SNHLY; CDR2 reads FYNNEI. This CDR3 contains 17 residues. V lost 0 bases, J lost 2 bases, and 8 bases stayed unmatched. CDR3 sequence reads: CASSEANSGDPTDTQYF. As DNA, the CDR3 is TGTGCCAGCAGTGAAGCCAACAGCGGGGACCCCACAGATACGCAGTATTTT.

This clone has a single count. The chain has TRBV28 and TRBJ2-3; D gene unclear. Germline V gene lookup returns CDR1 MDHEN and CDR2 SYDVKM. The ends were cut back, 4 bases at V and 3 bases at J, with 8 bases in the middle. CDR3 length equals 13 residues. The CDR3 spells CASSSLLTDTQYF. The CDR3, as DNA: TGTGCCAGCAGTTCCCTACTGACAGATACGCAGTATTTT.

The V and J genes are TRBV11-2 and TRBJ2-2; possible D gene TRBD1, 6 bases. CDR1 SGHAT and CDR2 FQNNGV come from the germline V gene. This CDR3 has 14 amino acids. V dropped 5 bases and J dropped 4 bases, with 11 bases sitting between them. The CDR3 DNA is TGTGCCAGCAGCCCCGGACAGAGCACCGGGGAGCTGTTTTTT. Translated: CASSPGQSTGELFF.

This chain uses TRBV7-9 with TRBJ2-2; 10 bases are shared with TRBD2. The CDR3 runs to 17 residues. Germline V gene sequence: CDR1 SEHNR, CDR2 FQNEAQ (reference sequence). The V gene end was trimmed by 4 bases and the J gene end by 2 bases; junction bases not matched to a gene: 7. CDR3 nucleotide sequence: TGTGCCAGCAGCTCCCGAGGACTAGCGGTAAACACCGGGGAGCTGTTTTTT. Amino acid sequence: CASSSRGLAVNTGELFF.

The DNA of the CDR3 is TGCAGTGCTAGAGGGCAGAACGAGCAGTACTTC. Translation: CSARGQNEQYF. The rearrangement joins TRBV20-1 to TRBJ2-7, with no clear D. The CDR3 has 11 residues. V was pared by 1 base and J by 5 bases, with 6 bases between. Germline loops: CDR1 DFQATT, CDR2 SNEGSKA (reference sequence).

The chain uses TRBV6-4 and TRBJ2-3; D is unresolved. V lost 0 bases and J 1 base, leaving 14 bases between the germline ends. This CDR3 comprises 17 residues. Germline CDR1 reads MRHNA; CDR2 reads SNTAGT. CDR3 protein: CASSDSRGPQGTDTQYF. The CDR3 bases are TGTGCCAGCAGTGACTCTCGTGGGCCGCAAGGCACAGATACGCAGTATTTT.

The chain has TRBV6-2 or TRBV6-3 and TRBJ1-5, with 7 bases identical to TRBD1. Per germline, CDR1 MNHEY and CDR2 SVGEGT. The CDR3 extends over 13 amino acids. The V gene end was trimmed by 0 bases and the J gene end by 15 bases; junction bases not matched to a gene: 8. The CDR3 region has the DNA TGTGCCAGCAGTTACTCGAGAGTGGGACAGTGGCATTTT. Amino acid sequence: CASSYSRVGQWHF.

J is TRBJ2-7 and V is TRBV6-5, with 13 bases identical to TRBD2. CDR1 MNHEY and CDR2 SVGAGI come from the germline V gene. The CDR3 runs to 16 residues. CDR3 nucleotides: TGTGCCAGCAGTCACTCGGGACTAGCGGGACCTTACGAGCAGTACGTC. Protein: CASSHSGLAGPYEQYV.

The chain uses TRBV14 and TRBJ1-2, with D unclear. The V end lost 1 base, the J end lost 4 bases, and 7 bases lay between the germline ends. Germline CDR1 is SGHDN and CDR2 is FVKESK. The length of the CDR3 is 13 residues. CDR3: CASSQGGGYGYTF. The CDR3 region has the DNA TGTGCCAGCAGCCAAGGCGGTGGCTATGGCTACACCTTC.

This chain joins TRBV28 and TRBJ1-4; D uncertain. V was trimmed by 5 bases and J by 5 bases, leaving 15 bases between them. Germline loops: CDR1 MDHEN, CDR2 SYDVKM. The CDR3 runs 15 residues. DNA for the CDR3: TGTGCCAGCAGTAACGAAGACTTCGGGAATGAAAAACTGTTTTTT. This gives the protein CASSNEDFGNEKLFF.

This clone was observed a single time. The chain has TRBV29-1 and TRBJ2-1; 8 bases agree with TRBD1. The length of the CDR3 is 14 residues. Germline CDR1 is SQVTM and CDR2 is ANQGSEA. The ends lost 7 bases at V and 3 bases at J; junction bases unmatched: 8. The CDR3 loop reads CSAVDRVNYNEQFF. CDR3 DNA: TGCAGCGCCGTGGACAGGGTTAACTACAATGAGCAGTTCTTC.

The chain uses TRBV4-2 and TRBJ2-5; 8 nucleotides align to TRBD2. The CDR3 totals 16 residues. V was pared by 1 base and J by 1 base, with 5 bases of the junction left unmatched. Germline V gives CDR1 LGHNA, CDR2 YNFKEQ. The CDR3 spells CASSQVAGGLQETQYF. The CDR3, as DNA: TGTGCCAGCAGCCAAGTTGCGGGGGGCCTCCAAGAGACCCAGTACTTC.

The chain recombines TRBV7-2 with TRBJ2-6; tentatively, D is TRBD2 (6 bases). The V end lost 5 bases, the J end lost 0 bases, and 17 bases lay between the germline ends. This CDR3 comprises 18 residues. Germline CDR1 reads SGHTA; CDR2 reads FQGNSA. The CDR3 sequence: CASSRRLVRYSGANVLTF. Written as DNA, the CDR3 is TGTGCCAGCAGCCGTCGACTAGTTCGTTACTCTGGGGCCAACGTCCTGACTTTC.

The genes are TRBV14 and TRBJ1-4; a possible D gene is TRBD1 (6 bases). With 4 bases removed from V and 7 bases from J, the gap between germline ends came to 13 bases. Germline values: CDR1 SGHDN, CDR2 FVKESK. CDR3 length equals 14 residues. CDR3 residues: CASSRTGFPEKLFF. In DNA, the CDR3 is TGTGCCAGCAGCCGAACAGGGTTTCCTGAAAAACTGTTTTTT.

The V gene is TRBV4-1, the J gene TRBJ2-3; 13 bases align to TRBD2. CDR1 is MGHRA, CDR2 YSYEKL, per germline. V lost 4 bases to trimming and J lost 0 bases; unmatched junction nucleotides: 4. CDR3 length: 17 amino acids. The CDR3 DNA reads as TGCGCCAGCAGCCGACTAGCGGGAGGTGGGAGCACAGATACGCAGTATTTT. This gives the protein CASSRLAGGGSTDTQYF.

V usage is TRBV2 and J usage is TRBJ2-7, with TRBD2 matching 13 bases. Losses at the gene ends were 6 bases for V and 5 bases for J; bases not matched to a gene: 13. From germline, CDR1 is SNHLY and CDR2 FYNNEI. The CDR3 has 17 residues. The CDR3, as DNA: TGTGCCAGCAGCGGGCTTCCACTAGCGGGGGGGCCCGACGAGCAGTACTTC. It specifies CASSGLPLAGGPDEQYF. Filled out from reference TRBV2 and TRBJ2-7, the complete variable domain reads EPEVTQTPSHQVTQMGQEVILRCVPISNHLYFYWYRQILGQKVEFLVSFYNNEISEKSEIFDDQFSVERPDGSNFTLKIRSTKLEDSAMYFCASSGLPLAGGPDEQYFGPGTRLTVT.

The chain recombines TRBV10-2 with TRBJ2-7; 9 nucleotides line up with TRBD1. V was pared by 6 bases and J by 3 bases, with 6 bases of the junction left unmatched. The CDR3 consists of 14 residues. The germline V gene encodes CDR1 WSHSY and CDR2 SAAADI. This CDR3 reads CASRRTGEGYEQYF. The CDR3 DNA reads TGCGCCAGCAGACGGACAGGGGAGGGCTACGAGCAGTACTTC.

This chain uses TRBV28 with TRBJ1-5; 7 bases fit TRBD1. The CDR3 contains 15 residues. The V gene end was trimmed by 3 bases and the J gene end by 2 bases; junction bases not matched to a gene: 4. Germline V CDR1 and CDR2: MDHEN, SYDVKM. Written as DNA, the CDR3 is TGTGCCAGCAGTTTCCCTGACAGGGGCAATCAGCCCCAGCATTTT. This gives the protein CASSFPDRGNQPQHF.

This clone has a handful of counts. This chain joins TRBV19 and TRBJ1-1; D might be TRBD1 (6 bases). The V and J ends lost 5 bases and 8 bases respectively, with 12 bases between them. The germline gives CDR1 LNHDA, CDR2 SQIVND (reference sequence). The CDR3 length is 12 residues. CDR3 nucleotide sequence: TGTGCCAGTAGTCAGGGCAGGGGCGAAGCTTTCTTT. Protein sequence: CASSQGRGEAFF. Drawing the rest from reference TRBV19 and TRBJ1-1, the complete variable domain is DGGITQSPKYLFRKEGQNVTLSCEQNLNHDAMYWYRQDPGQGLRLIYYSQIVNDFQKGDIAEGYSVSREKKESFPLTVTSAQKNPTAFYLCASSQGRGEAFFGQGTRLTVV.

V gene TRBV7-2 combines with J gene TRBJ2-4; TRBD2 matches 7 bases. CDR3 length equals 14 residues. V shed 1 base and J 13 bases; nucleotides not matched to a gene: 10. CDR1 and CDR2 (germline): SGHTA, FQGNSA. CDR3 sequence (DNA): TGTGCCAGCAGCTTAGTTACAACGGGAGGAGAACAGTACTTC. Amino acids: CASSLVTTGGEQYF.

This clone occurred a few times. The CDR3 spells CASSYSGEGSGYEAFF. DNA of the CDR3: TGTGCCAGCAGTTACTCGGGGGAGGGTTCGGGCTATGAAGCTTTCTTT. The chain is built from TRBV6-5 and TRBJ1-1; D might be TRBD1 (5 bases). Germline CDR1 and CDR2: MNHEY and SVGAGI. This CDR3 has 16 amino acids. The V and J ends lost 0 bases and 7 bases respectively, with 18 bases between them.

The gene calls are TRBV27 and TRBJ2-1; D may be TRBD2 (6 bases). This CDR3 region has 14 residues. In germline, CDR1 is MNHEY, CDR2 SMNVEV (reference sequence). With 8 bases removed from V and 3 bases from J, the gap between germline ends came to 14 bases. The CDR3 region is CASGSEAGYNEQFF. The CDR3 nucleotides are TGTGCCAGCGGTTCAGAAGCGGGCTACAATGAGCAGTTCTTC.

The chain has TRBV12-3 or TRBV12-4 and TRBJ2-3; D unclear. V lost 3 bases, J lost 1 base, and 5 bases lay in between. The CDR3 has 13 residues. CDR3 residues: CASSFIRTDTQYF. The CDR3 DNA reads as TGTGCCAGCAGTTTCATCCGCACAGATACGCAGTATTTT.

The V and J genes are TRBV11-1 and TRBJ2-5; D is perhaps TRBD1 (5 bases). The CDR3 consists of 14 residues. Trimming took 2 bases from V and 5 from J, leaving 12 bases between them. Germline CDR1 is SGHAT and CDR2 is FQDESV (reference sequence). CDR3 residues: CASSLRRSGETQYF. CDR3 bases: TGTGCCAGCAGCTTAAGGAGATCAGGGGAGACCCAGTACTTC.